The sequence of this T cell receptor (beta chain) was determined in a study of CD8 T cells in Susac syndrome. General study findings and limits: Individuals included in the TCR sequencing and HLA analysis were acknowledged by the study to be relatively few in number.

Reverse transcription used roughly 0.45 to 1 ug RNA and random hexamers. The authors amplified TCR beta CDR3 across 54 Vbeta and 13 Jbeta using immunoSEQ multiplex PCR. TCRdb used MiXCR to reprocess the immunoSEQ multiplex PCR reads, holding one entry per CDR3 protein. The data contain approximately 80,000 distinct CDR3 sequences, 90% to 95% of them singletons. CDR3 length: 15 amino acids. V lost 0 bases to trimming and J lost 5 bases, with 12 bases between them. Sequencing targeted TCR beta in blood CD8+ and CD4+ T cells. Comment on this clonotype: Its antigen is not identified.

The source is a human donor with multiple sclerosis. Sequenced sample: CD8+ T cells from PBMCs. This chain links TRBV12-3 or TRBV12-4 with TRBJ2-3; D is possibly TRBD1 (5 bases). CDR3 sequence: CASSLALPDRDTQYF. Here the CDR3 DNA reads TGTGCCAGCAGTTTAGCGCTCCCCGACAGAGATACGCAGTATTTT.